The T cell receptor (beta chain) under discussion was sequenced for a study of T cells in localized non-small cell lung cancer. Of note for this clone: No antigen is known for it.

Trimming removed 0 bases at V and 1 base at J, with 7 bases between. The CDR3 spans 15 residues. Germline lookup yields CDR1 SGHNT and CDR2 YYREEE (reference sequence). Broader study findings: Because sequencing included only one region (of the tumor), heterogeneity remains possible. An association was observed between higher blood T cell density and longer overall survival.

Repertoires were generated with immunoSEQ multiplex PCR, while TCRdb's copy carries only in-frame clones and drops some. The sample lists tens of thousands of clones; more than 75% were seen once. The sample here was PBMCs, taken before any cancer treatment. The clonotype comes from a woman between 40 and 69 years old with stage II squamous cell lung carcinoma. The rearrangement uses TRBV5-4 and TRBJ2-2; D unclear. CDR3 in DNA: TGTGCCAGCAGCTTGGGGGGTCGGAACACCGGGGAGCTGTTTTTT. Translated: CASSLGGRNTGELFF.